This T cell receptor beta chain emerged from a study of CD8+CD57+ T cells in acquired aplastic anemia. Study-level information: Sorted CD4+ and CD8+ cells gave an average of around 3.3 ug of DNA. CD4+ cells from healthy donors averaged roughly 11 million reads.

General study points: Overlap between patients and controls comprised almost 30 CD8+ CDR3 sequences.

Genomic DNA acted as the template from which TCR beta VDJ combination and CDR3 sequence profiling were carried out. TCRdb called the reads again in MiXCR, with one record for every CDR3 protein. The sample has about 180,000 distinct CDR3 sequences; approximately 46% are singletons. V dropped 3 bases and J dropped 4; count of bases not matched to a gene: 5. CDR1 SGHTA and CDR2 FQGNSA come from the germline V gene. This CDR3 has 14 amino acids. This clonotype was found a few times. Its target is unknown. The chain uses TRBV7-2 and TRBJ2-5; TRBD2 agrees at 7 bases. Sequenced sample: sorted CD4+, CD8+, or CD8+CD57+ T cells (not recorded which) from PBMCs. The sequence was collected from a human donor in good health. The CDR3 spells CASSLGGFGETQYF. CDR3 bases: TGTGCCAGCAGCTTGGGAGGGTTTGGAGAGACCCAGTACTTC.